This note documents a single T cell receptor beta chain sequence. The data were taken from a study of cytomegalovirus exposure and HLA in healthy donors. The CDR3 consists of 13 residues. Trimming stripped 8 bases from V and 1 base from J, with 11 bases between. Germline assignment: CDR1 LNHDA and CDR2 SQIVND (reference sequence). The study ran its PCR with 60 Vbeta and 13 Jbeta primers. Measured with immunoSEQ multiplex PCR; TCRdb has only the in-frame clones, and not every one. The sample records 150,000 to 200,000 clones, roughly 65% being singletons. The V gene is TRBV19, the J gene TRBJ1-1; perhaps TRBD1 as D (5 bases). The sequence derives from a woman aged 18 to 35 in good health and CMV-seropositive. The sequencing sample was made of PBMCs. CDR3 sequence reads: CASHPQGNTEAFF. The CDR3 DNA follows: TGTGCCAGTCATCCTCAGGGGAACACTGAAGCTTTCTTT.